These 4 T cell receptor beta chains were sequenced from one sample in a study of CD8 T cells in ankylosing spondylitis (dated by TCRdb to about 2017). The protocol used for the library was 5' RACE. Data came from an Illumina HiSeq 2500. TCRdb's own reprocessing of the public reads used fastp at Q25 and MiXCR and kept productive beta chains. Duplicate CDR3 protein sequences are folded into a single record with the most common DNA and genes. This sample comprises around 250,000 distinct CDR3 sequences, around 10% of them detected only once. 6% to 7.5% of the sample belongs to the ten largest clones. The specimen was blood, either unsorted or a sorted T cell fraction (not recorded which). The receptors were sampled from a male donor with ankylosing spondylitis or in good health (not recorded which).

This clonotype has ten or more counts. V is TRBV7-9 and J is TRBJ1-2, with D unclear. Per the germline V gene, CDR1 is SEHNR and CDR2 is FQNEAQ (reference sequence). The CDR3 has 12 amino acids. V lost 8 bases to trimming and J lost 4 bases, with 11 bases between them. CDR3 coding DNA: TGTGCCAGCTCTCGTGGGGTCTATGGCTACACCTTC. It yields the protein CASSRGVYGYTF. Based on the CDR3 plus reference TRBV7-9 and TRBJ1-2, the full variable domain is DTGVSQNPRHKITKRGQNVTFRCDPISEHNRLYWYRQTLGQGPEFLTYFQNEAQLEKSRLLSDRFSAERPKGSFSTLEIQRTEQGDSAMYLCASSRGVYGYTFGSGTRLTVV.

This clonotype was seen only a few times. This chain joins TRBV4-1 and TRBJ2-7; D uncertain. This CDR3 is built from 12 residues. Trimming removed 1 base from V and 3 bases from J, with 4 bases in between. The germline gives CDR1 MGHRA, CDR2 YSYEKL. The CDR3 protein is CASSQVNYEQYF. DNA of the CDR3: TGCGCCAGCAGCCAAGTAAACTACGAGCAGTACTTC.

This clonotype has at least ten counts. This chain links TRBV12-3 or TRBV12-4 with TRBJ2-3; 11 positions match TRBD2. This CDR3 is built from 16 residues. J lost 2 bases, V lost 1 base, and 2 bases had no gene match. The DNA for the CDR3 is TGTGCCAGCAGTTTAGGACTAGCGGGGACCACAGATACGCAGTATTTT. It is translated as CASSLGLAGTTDTQYF.

The table lists this clonotype with many counts. The chain uses TRBV27 and TRBJ1-1, with D possibly matching TRBD1 (6 bases). This CDR3 comprises 14 residues. The germline V and J ends were trimmed by 3 bases and 7 bases, with 15 bases remaining between them. The germline V gene has CDR1 MNHEY and CDR2 SMNVEV (reference sequence). The CDR3 sequence is CASSFTGTLDEAFF. The CDR3 DNA sequence: TGTGCCAGCAGTTTTACAGGGACACTCGATGAAGCTTTCTTT.